These 4 T cell receptor beta chains originate from one sample sequenced in a study of cytomegalovirus exposure and HLA in healthy donors (dated by TCRdb to 2016 to 2017). Library creation used the immunoSEQ multiplex PCR assay. The multiplex PCR relied on a mix of 60 forward primers for TCR Vbeta segments and 13 reverse primers for TCR Jbeta segments. TCRdb stores this immuneACCESS table with in-frame sequences only. Part of the clones is absent; in the studies checked, under half of the shortfall reflects unresolved V genes, and no reason is known for the rest. Present in this sample are approximately 290,000 clones, around 80% of which were seen just once. Of the sample, more than 0.3% is held by the ten largest clones. Input material: PBMCs. All receptors derive from a girl aged 2-10 years in good health and CMV-seronegative.

This clone came up a few times. J is TRBJ1-5 and V is TRBV19; no definite D call. The germline gives CDR1 LNHDA, CDR2 SQIVND (reference sequence). This CDR3 is built from 17 residues. Trimming removed 4 bases at V and 4 bases at J, with 20 bases between. CDR3 sequence reads: CASSTPSGDSGNQPQHF. CDR3 sequence (DNA): TGTGCCAGTAGTACCCCCAGTGGGGATTCGGGAAATCAGCCCCAGCATTTT.

This chain connects TRBV2 to TRBJ2-7; possibly TRBD2 for D (5 bases). V lost 7 bases and J 4 bases, leaving 11 bases between the germline ends. The CDR3 has 12 residues. In germline, CDR1 is SNHLY, CDR2 FYNNEI. The chain's CDR3 is CASKVRAYEQYF. The CDR3 bases are TGTGCCAGCAAAGTGAGGGCGTACGAGCAGTACTTC. Together with reference TRBV2 and TRBJ2-7, the CDR3 gives the full variable domain: EPEVTQTPSHQVTQMGQEVILRCVPISNHLYFYWYRQILGQKVEFLVSFYNNEISEKSEIFDDQFSVERPDGSNFTLKIRSTKLEDSAMYFCASKVRAYEQYFGPGTRLTVT.

The rearrangement uses TRBV15 and TRBJ2-1; TRBD2 aligns across 12 bases. The trim removed 0 bases at V and 10 bases at J, leaving 4 bases unmatched. Germline V gene sequence: CDR1 LNHNV, CDR2 YYDKDF (reference sequence). The CDR3 consists of 15 residues. The CDR3 loop is CATSRDLAGGREQFF. The CDR3 DNA sequence: TGTGCCACCAGCAGAGATCTAGCGGGGGGGAGGGAGCAGTTCTTC.

There are a few counts of this clone. This rearrangement joins TRBV4-2 to TRBJ2-7, with D uncertain. Looked up from germline, CDR1 is LGHNA and CDR2 is YNFKEQ. V was cut by 3 bases and J by 2 bases, with 11 bases left in between. The CDR3 has 14 amino acids. The CDR3 spells CASSHLSEPYEQYF. CDR3 bases: TGTGCCAGCAGCCACCTATCCGAGCCCTACGAGCAGTACTTC.